This passage covers 21 T cell receptor beta chains from one sample sequenced in a study of early T cells in non-severe SARS-CoV-2 infection. TCRdb used MiXCR to reprocess the 5' RACE reads, holding one entry per CDR3 protein. The sample consists of about 55,000 distinct CDR3 sequences, around 12% of them appearing once. The sample consisted of whole blood. These receptors were obtained from an adult who was a healthcare worker with PCR-confirmed SARS-CoV-2 infection or an uninfected control (not recorded which).

This chain uses TRBV2 with TRBJ2-1; D is ambiguous. The CDR3 covers 10 residues. The V end lost 4 bases, the J end lost 15 bases, and 10 bases lay between the germline ends. CDR1 and CDR2 (germline): SNHLY, FYNNEI. The CDR3 DNA reads as TGTGCCAGCAGTGGACCCGGACCGTTCTTC. This codes for CASSGPGPFF.

This clonotype has at least ten counts. The chain combines TRBV7-9 with TRBJ2-1; possible D gene TRBD1, 6 bases. CDR3 length equals 14 residues. Per the germline V gene, CDR1 is SEHNR and CDR2 is FQNEAQ (reference sequence). V gave up 8 bases and J gave up 4 bases, with 15 bases separating them. The CDR3 DNA sequence: TGTGCCAGCGCTTGGGACATTCAATACAATGAGCAGTTCTTC. This codes for CASAWDIQYNEQFF.

CDR3 sequence reads: CASTGHYNEQFF. In nucleotides, the CDR3 is TGTGCCAGCACGGGACACTACAATGAGCAGTTCTTC. This chain joins TRBV28 and TRBJ2-1; weak D call: TRBD1 (6 bases). The CDR3 is 12 amino acids. Trimming took 7 bases from V and 3 from J, leaving 7 bases between them. Germline V gene data show CDR1 as MDHEN and CDR2 as SYDVKM.

In its sample, this clonotype was seen many times. This chain uses TRBV3-1 with TRBJ2-1; TRBD2 matches 10 bases. The CDR3 sequence is 15 residues long. Unmatched junction bases numbered 6, after V lost 2 bases and J lost 8 bases. Germline CDR1 is LGHDT and CDR2 is YNNKEL (reference sequence). In nucleotides, the CDR3 is TGTGCCAGCAGCCAACTAGCGGGAGTTCAGGATGAGCAGTTCTTC. Encoded protein: CASSQLAGVQDEQFF.

This clonotype has ten or more counts. This chain uses TRBV28 with TRBJ2-3, with unresolved D. V lost 5 bases, J lost 3 bases, and 21 bases lay in between. The CDR3 covers 17 residues. Germline loops: CDR1 MDHEN, CDR2 SYDVKM. Written as DNA, the CDR3 is TGTGCCAGCAGTCCACGCACTATGGCAAGTAGGACAGATACGCAGTATTTT. Protein product: CASSPRTMASRTDTQYF. The entire variable domain, with the rest obtained from reference TRBV28 and TRBJ2-3, is as follows: DVKVTQSSRYLVKRTGEKVFLECVQDMDHENMFWYRQDPGLGLRLIYFSYDVKMKEKGDIPEGYSVSREKKERFSLILESASTNQTSMYLCASSPRTMASRTDTQYFGPGTRLTVL.

The rearrangement links TRBV5-1 to TRBJ2-1; perhaps TRBD1 as D (5 bases). V was pared by 0 bases and J by 7 bases, with 5 bases between. Germline V gives CDR1 SGHRS, CDR2 YFSETQ. The CDR3 sequence is 12 residues long. CDR3 nucleotide sequence: TGCGCCAGCAGCTTGGCAGGGAATGAGCAGTTCTTC. Translation: CASSLAGNEQFF.

The chain couples TRBV6-1 to TRBJ2-3; 7 bases agree with TRBD2. Trimming took 6 bases from V and 6 from J; bases not matched to a gene: 9. Germline-derived CDR1 and CDR2 are MNHNS and SASEGT. This CDR3 comprises 14 residues. For the CDR3, the DNA is TGTGCCAGCAGCCAACTGGCGGGAGAGGATACGCAGTATTTT. Protein product: CASSQLAGEDTQYF.

This clonotype was counted a few times. This chain connects TRBV24-1 to TRBJ1-1, with 7 bases lining up with TRBD1. Germline CDR1 KGHDR, CDR2 SFDVKD. V lost 2 bases and J lost 1; bases outside the gene matches: 3. The CDR3 runs to 15 residues. The CDR3 loop reads CATSDSGTANTEAFF. CDR3 sequence (DNA): TGTGCCACCAGTGATTCCGGGACAGCGAACACTGAAGCTTTCTTT.

This clonotype has a handful of counts. The chain combines TRBV6-5 with TRBJ1-2; D perhaps matches TRBD1 (6 bases). Germline lookup yields CDR1 MNHEY and CDR2 SVGAGI. V shed 5 bases and J shed 7 bases, with 17 bases lying between them. The CDR3 extends over 14 amino acids. CDR3 amino acids: CASSPPGGAIGYTF. The CDR3 DNA is TGTGCCAGCAGTCCCCCCGGGGGCGCGATTGGCTACACCTTC.

This clonotype was found a few times. The rearrangement links TRBV6-2 or TRBV6-3 to TRBJ2-1; the D gene is possibly TRBD1 (5 bases). The V and J ends lost 2 bases and 6 bases respectively, with 8 bases between them. This CDR3 has 13 amino acids. Germline V lookup: CDR1 MNHEY, CDR2 SVGEGT. Here the CDR3 reads CASSYGAPNEQFF. DNA of the CDR3: TGTGCCAGCAGTTACGGGGCACCCAATGAGCAGTTCTTC.

The chain has TRBV3-1 and TRBJ2-7, with D unresolved. Germline values: CDR1 LGHDT, CDR2 YNNKEL (reference sequence). The V gene lost 5 bases and the J gene lost 8 bases, with 10 bases spanning the gap. CDR3 length: 11 residues. The CDR3 sequence is CASSYHQKQYF. In DNA, the CDR3 is TGTGCCAGCAGCTACCACCAGAAGCAGTACTTC.

The rearrangement joins TRBV2 to TRBJ1-1; 8 bases fit TRBD1. Germline-derived CDR1 and CDR2 are SNHLY and FYNNEI. Trimming at V came to 7 bases and at J to 3 bases, leaving 7 bases not matched to a gene. CDR3 length equals 14 residues. CDR3 bases: TGTGCCAGCATGTCGGGACAGGAGTACACTGAAGCTTTCTTT. Translating it yields CASMSGQEYTEAFF.

This chain connects TRBV6-6 to TRBJ1-2; possibly TRBD1 for D (6 bases). The V end was cut by 10 bases, the J end by 4 bases, with 13 bases between. This CDR3 has 12 residues. Germline V gene sequence: CDR1 MNHNY, CDR2 SVGAGI (reference sequence). CDR3: CATQTGTYGYTF. CDR3 sequence (DNA): TGTGCCACCCAAACAGGGACCTATGGCTACACCTTC.

The chain combines TRBV5-1 with TRBJ2-7, with 7 bases aligning to TRBD1. The CDR3 totals 13 residues. V dropped 4 bases and J dropped 2; count of bases not matched to a gene: 3. Looked up from germline, CDR1 is SGHRS and CDR2 is YFSETQ. The CDR3 is CASSPGTAYEQYF. CDR3 coding DNA: TGCGCCAGCAGCCCGGGGACAGCCTACGAGCAGTACTTC.

This clonotype was found a few times. The V gene is TRBV19, the J gene TRBJ2-7; D may match TRBD1 or TRBD2 (5 bases each). CDR3 length: 14 amino acids. The V and J ends lost 6 bases and 4 bases respectively, with 16 bases between them. In germline, CDR1 is LNHDA, CDR2 SQIVND (reference sequence). The CDR3 protein is CASSTGTVMYEQYF. CDR3 sequence (DNA): TGTGCCAGTAGCACCGGGACGGTCATGTACGAGCAGTACTTC.

The sample holds a few counts of this clonotype. The chain combines TRBV11-2 with TRBJ1-6, with D perhaps matching TRBD1 (5 bases). With 3 bases removed from V and 9 bases from J, the gap between germline ends came to 15 bases. Germline V gene data show CDR1 as SGHAT and CDR2 as FQNNGV. The CDR3 runs to 15 residues. The CDR3 coding sequence is TGTGCCAGCAGCTTCCACTCCGGAAGGGGTTCACCCCTCCACTTT. Its translation: CASSFHSGRGSPLHF.

Only a few counts were recorded for this clonotype. The genes are TRBV11-2 and TRBJ2-5; D is possibly TRBD1 (6 bases). In germline, CDR1 is SGHAT, CDR2 FQNNGV. This CDR3 spans 13 amino acids. V gave up 4 bases and J gave up 5 bases, with 11 bases separating them. In DNA form, the CDR3 reads TGTGCCAGCAGCTGGGGGCAGTTGGAGACCCAGTACTTC. It translates to CASSWGQLETQYF.

This clonotype was seen repeatedly, ten times or more. The gene calls are TRBV27 and TRBJ1-6, with D maybe TRBD1 (5 bases). Germline V gives CDR1 MNHEY, CDR2 SMNVEV (reference sequence). V lost 10 bases and J lost 9, with 10 bases in between. The CDR3 totals 11 residues. CDR3 amino acids: CAIPGGSPLHF. The CDR3 region has the DNA TGTGCCATTCCGGGGGGTTCACCCCTCCACTTT.

This clonotype was detected many times. The chain carries TRBV21-1 and TRBJ2-3; no DNA check was done on the table's D call, TRBD2. TRBV21-1 is deemed a pseudogene. CDR3 length equals 19 residues. CDR3 in DNA: TGTGCCAGCAGCAATAACCTAGCGGGATGCGAAAAAAACACAGATACGCAGTATTTT. As protein: CASSNNLAGCEKNTDTQYF.

This clonotype was seen a few times. The chain combines TRBV24-1 with TRBJ2-1; maybe TRBD2 (6 bases). There are 18 residues in the CDR3. V lost 9 bases, J lost 9 bases, and 32 bases lay in between. The germline V gene encodes CDR1 KGHDR and CDR2 SFDVKD. The CDR3 DNA follows: TGTGCCACCTCCCAACCTCTCTCCGTAGGACTAAGGAACAGTGAGCAGTTCTTC. Protein sequence: CATSQPLSVGLRNSEQFF.

J is TRBJ1-2 and V is TRBV3-1; D call uncertain. Germline-derived CDR1 and CDR2 are LGHDT and YNNKEL (reference sequence). V dropped 2 bases and J dropped 4 bases, with 8 bases sitting between them. The CDR3 runs 13 residues. CDR3 sequence: CASSQTKSYGYTF. DNA for the CDR3: TGTGCCAGCAGCCAAACAAAGTCCTATGGCTACACCTTC.